These T cell receptor beta chains were read from a single sample in a study of blood T cell repertoires in COVID-19. Sequenced by immunoSEQ multiplex PCR; TCRdb stores in-frame clones only, minus some. The profile shows roughly 91,000 clones, roughly four fifths of them singletons. Source material: peripheral blood. The receptors derive from a woman aged 80 or over with acute or convalescent COVID-19. Both conserved end residues are part of each CDR3. D genes are given only for firm matches. Only some rows state a clone size, as once, few, many or a class for expanded clones.

d_gene	v_gene	j_gene	abundance	CDR3aa	CDR3nt
.	TRBV7-3	TRBJ1-2	.	CASSLYDKYDYGYTF	TGTGCCAGCAGCCTTTATGACAAATACGACTATGGCTACACCTTC
TRBD1	TRBV29-1	TRBJ1-4	.	CSVPTGGGEKLFF	TGCAGCGTGCCGACAGGGGGAGGCGAAAAACTGTTTTTT
TRBD2	TRBV6-5	TRBJ2-1	.	CASSYSSSRGNEQFF	TGTGCCAGCAGTTACTCCAGCTCGCGGGGGAATGAGCAGTTCTTC
.	TRBV10-2	TRBJ1-1	.	CASSGQGGGTEAFF	TGCGCCAGCAGTGGGCAGGGAGGGGGCACTGAAGCTTTCTTT
.	TRBV27	TRBJ1-6	.	CASSLSGAVRNSPLHF	TGTGCCAGCAGTTTATCGGGGGCAGTGCGTAATTCACCCCTCCACTTT
TRBD1	TRBV5-1	TRBJ1-1	.	CASSFGQGGLAFF	TGCGCCAGCAGCTTCGGACAGGGTGGTCTAGCTTTCTTT
.	TRBV12-3/TRBV12-4	TRBJ2-7	.	CASSPSGTREQYF	TGTGCCAGCAGTCCCTCCGGGACACGGGAGCAGTACTTC
.	TRBV9	TRBJ1-6	.	CASRGVSGSPLHF	TGTGCCAGTAGAGGAGTCTCGGGTTCACCCCTCCACTTT
.	TRBV6-2/TRBV6-3	TRBJ1-1	few	CASTPDGVKEAFF	TGTGCCAGCACCCCGGACGGGGTGAAAGAAGCTTTCTTT
TRBD1	TRBV27	TRBJ1-1	few	CASRVGQGATEAFF	TGTGCCAGCAGGGTGGGACAGGGAGCCACTGAAGCTTTCTTT
TRBD2	TRBV2	TRBJ2-3	.	CASRDYSASSTDTQYF	TGTGCCAGCCGGGACTACTCCGCCTCTAGCACAGATACGCAGTATTTT
.	TRBV6-5	TRBJ2-3	once	CASSPGTSTDTQYF	TGTGCCAGCAGCCCCGGGACTTCCACAGATACGCAGTATTTT
.	TRBV28	TRBJ1-2	.	CASREDYGYTF	TGTGCCAGCAGGGAGGACTATGGCTACACCTTC
.	TRBV11-3	TRBJ2-7	.	CASSCFWDSNLGQYF	TGTGCCAGCAGCTGTTTCTGGGACTCCAACCTAGGGCAGTACTTC
.	TRBV6-5	TRBJ2-7	once	CASSYSGNDLWEQYF	TGTGCCAGCAGTTACTCTGGCAACGACTTATGGGAGCAGTACTTC
.	TRBV3-1/TRBV3-2	TRBJ1-1	.	CASSPGGQLDTEAFF	TGTGCCAGCAGCCCCGGCGGACAGTTGGACACTGAAGCTTTCTTT
.	TRBV5-1	TRBJ1-1	.	CASSSQGSDTEAFF	TGCGCCAGCAGCTCCCAGGGGTCGGACACTGAAGCTTTCTTT
.	TRBV18	TRBJ1-4	.	CASSPLQRGGEKLFF	TGTGCCAGCTCACCACTCCAGAGGGGGGGTGAAAAACTGTTTTTT
TRBD1	TRBV5-8	TRBJ2-1	.	CASSLGQVAYNEQFF	TGTGCCAGCAGCTTAGGACAGGTAGCCTACAATGAGCAGTTCTTC
.	TRBV28	TRBJ1-6	.	CASTLSLSSYNSPLHF	TGTGCCAGCACCTTGTCTTTGAGCTCCTATAATTCACCCCTCCACTTT
TRBD2	TRBV7-2	TRBJ2-5	.	CASSYQRGGQETQYF	TGTGCCAGCAGCTATCAGCGGGGGGGGCAAGAGACCCAGTACTTC
.	TRBV14	TRBJ1-6	once	CASSLMGSNSPLHF	TGTGCCAGCAGCCTCATGGGGAGTAATTCACCCCTCCACTTT